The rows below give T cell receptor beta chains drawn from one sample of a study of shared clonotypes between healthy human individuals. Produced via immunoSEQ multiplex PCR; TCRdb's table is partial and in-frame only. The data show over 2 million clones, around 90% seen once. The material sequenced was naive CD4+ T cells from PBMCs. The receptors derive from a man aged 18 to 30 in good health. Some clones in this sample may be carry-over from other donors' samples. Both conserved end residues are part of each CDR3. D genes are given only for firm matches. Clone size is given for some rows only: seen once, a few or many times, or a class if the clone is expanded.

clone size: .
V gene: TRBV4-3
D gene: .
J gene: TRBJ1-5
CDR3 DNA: TGCGCCAGCAGCCAAGAACGCGGGGGGGCTCAGCCCCAGCATTTT
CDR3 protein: CASSQERGGAQPQHF

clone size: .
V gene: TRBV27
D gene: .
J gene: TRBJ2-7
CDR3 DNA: TGTGCCAGCAGTCTTCGGTCGTTTGACTCCTACGAGCAGTACTTC
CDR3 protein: CASSLRSFDSYEQYF

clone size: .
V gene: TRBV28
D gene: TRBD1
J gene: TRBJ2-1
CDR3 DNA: TGTGCCAGCAGCGGACAGGGGGGGTACAATGAGCAGTTCTTC
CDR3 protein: CASSGQGGYNEQFF

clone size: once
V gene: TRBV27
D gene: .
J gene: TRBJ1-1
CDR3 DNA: TGTGCCAGCAGTTTCTGGCAGGGTACAGCTTTCTTT
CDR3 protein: CASSFWQGTAFF

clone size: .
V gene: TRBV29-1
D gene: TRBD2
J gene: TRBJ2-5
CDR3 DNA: TGCAGCGCTCAAACTAGCGGGAGCGGCGAGACCCAGTACTTC
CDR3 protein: CSAQTSGSGETQYF

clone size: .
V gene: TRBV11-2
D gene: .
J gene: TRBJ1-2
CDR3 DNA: TGTGCCAGCAGCTTTGGGAGCTATGGCTACACCTTC
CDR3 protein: CASSFGSYGYTF

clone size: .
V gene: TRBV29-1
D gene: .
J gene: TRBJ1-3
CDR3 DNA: TGCAGCGTTGGGGGAGGAGGAAACACCATATATTTT
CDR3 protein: CSVGGGGNTIYF

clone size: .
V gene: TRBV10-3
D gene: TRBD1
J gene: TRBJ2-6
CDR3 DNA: TGTGCCATCAGTTGGACAGGGGGCTCCGGGGCCAACGTCCTGACTTTC
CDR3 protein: CAISWTGGSGANVLTF

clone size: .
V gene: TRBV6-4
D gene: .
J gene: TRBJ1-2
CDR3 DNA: TGTGCCAGCAGTGACGGGGGACCCCAGTATGGCTACACCTTC
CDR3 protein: CASSDGGPQYGYTF

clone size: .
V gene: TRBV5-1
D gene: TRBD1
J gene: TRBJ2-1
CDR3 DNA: TGCGCCAGCAGCTTGGAAGGGACAGGAGGTCCGTTCTTC
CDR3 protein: CASSLEGTGGPFF

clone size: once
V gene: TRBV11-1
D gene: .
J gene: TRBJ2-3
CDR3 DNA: TGTGCCAGCAGCTTAGGTTGGGGGGCTAGCGAGGGGAGCACAGATACGCAGTATTTT
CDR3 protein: CASSLGWGASEGSTDTQYF

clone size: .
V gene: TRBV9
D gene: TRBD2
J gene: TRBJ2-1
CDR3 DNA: TGTGCCAGCAGCGTAGCCCCCGGGACTAGAGCCAATGAGCAGTTCTTC
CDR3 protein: CASSVAPGTRANEQFF

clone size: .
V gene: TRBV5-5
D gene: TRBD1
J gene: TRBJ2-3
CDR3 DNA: TGTGCCAGCAGCCCGTGGGACAGCCGCTTTGGGGATACGCAGTATTTT
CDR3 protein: CASSPWDSRFGDTQYF

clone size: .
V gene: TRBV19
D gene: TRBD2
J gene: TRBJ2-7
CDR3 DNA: TGTGCCAGTAGACTAGCGGGAGTGGATTCCTACGAGCAGTACTTC
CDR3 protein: CASRLAGVDSYEQYF

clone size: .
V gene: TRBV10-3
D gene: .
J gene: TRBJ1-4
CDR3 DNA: TGTGCCATCAGTGCCGGGGCGATTGAAAAACTGTTTTTT
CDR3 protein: CAISAGAIEKLFF

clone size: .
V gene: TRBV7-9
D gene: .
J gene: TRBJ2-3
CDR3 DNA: TGTGCCAGCAGCACCGCAGGGGGGTGGGATACGCAGTATTTT
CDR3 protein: CASSTAGGWDTQYF

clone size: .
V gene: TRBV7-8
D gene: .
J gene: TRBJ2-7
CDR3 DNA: TGTGCCAGCAGCTTAGGTTCGATCGGAGGGTACGAGCAGTACTTC
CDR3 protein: CASSLGSIGGYEQYF

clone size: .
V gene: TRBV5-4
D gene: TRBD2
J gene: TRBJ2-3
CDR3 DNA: TGTGCCAGCAGCCCCGGGACTAGCGGGAGGTGGACAGATACGCAGTATTTT
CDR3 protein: CASSPGTSGRWTDTQYF

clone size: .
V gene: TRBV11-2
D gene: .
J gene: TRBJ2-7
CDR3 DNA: TGTGCCAGCAGCTTGCCCTCCCCCTCGCTCGAGCAGTACTTC
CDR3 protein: CASSLPSPSLEQYF